Reported below is one T cell receptor beta chain. As the sequencing template, cDNA was produced by extracting RNA and reverse transcribing it. Profiled with immunoSEQ multiplex PCR; TCRdb holds only in-frame clones, not every one. The sample records 110,000 or so clones, roughly 66% being singletons. The data stem from a study of CD8+ T cells in alopecia areata. The CDR3 sequence is 13 residues long. Germline assignment: CDR1 GTSNPN and CDR2 SVGIG (reference sequence). Deletions cut 3 bases from V and 4 bases from J, with 12 bases between. The sample consisted of CD4+ T cells sorted from blood. This receptor was obtained from a human donor in good health. The genes are TRBV30 and TRBJ1-1; D remains unclear. CDR3 sequence (DNA): TGTGCCTGGAGGGCTATGGCGGGCACTGAAGCTTTCTTT. Protein sequence: CAWRAMAGTEAFF.